The sequence of this T cell receptor beta chain was determined in a study of T cells in Graves' hyperthyroidism and ophthalmopathy. Study context: Prior to any treatment, at the point of initial diagnosis, peripheral blood was collected.

Germline loops: CDR1 LNHNV, CDR2 YYDKDF (reference sequence). V was trimmed by 5 bases and J by 0 bases, leaving 12 bases between them. The CDR3 has 15 amino acids. There are many counts of this clonotype. Ophthalmopathy in the patients scored at least 3 on Clinical Activity Score and at least 4 on NOSPECS grade, lasting under 3 months. The investigators amplified TCR beta CDR3 regions from RNA transcripts. During a first-round RT-PCR of the TCR CDR3, the HTBI primer set was used. TCRdb re-derived calls from the multiplex PCR reads in MiXCR, one entry per CDR3 protein. The repertoire holds roughly 400,000 distinct CDR3 sequences, about 14% seen once, with approximately 29% in the top ten.

The TCR sequence derives from a man aged 50-60 years with Graves' ophthalmopathy. Material for sequencing was blood. This sequence joins TRBV15 and TRBJ2-3, with D possibly being TRBD2 (5 bases). The CDR3 DNA is TGTGCCACCAGCTGGTCGGGCGGGAGCACAGATACGCAGTATTTT. Translating it yields CATSWSGGSTDTQYF.